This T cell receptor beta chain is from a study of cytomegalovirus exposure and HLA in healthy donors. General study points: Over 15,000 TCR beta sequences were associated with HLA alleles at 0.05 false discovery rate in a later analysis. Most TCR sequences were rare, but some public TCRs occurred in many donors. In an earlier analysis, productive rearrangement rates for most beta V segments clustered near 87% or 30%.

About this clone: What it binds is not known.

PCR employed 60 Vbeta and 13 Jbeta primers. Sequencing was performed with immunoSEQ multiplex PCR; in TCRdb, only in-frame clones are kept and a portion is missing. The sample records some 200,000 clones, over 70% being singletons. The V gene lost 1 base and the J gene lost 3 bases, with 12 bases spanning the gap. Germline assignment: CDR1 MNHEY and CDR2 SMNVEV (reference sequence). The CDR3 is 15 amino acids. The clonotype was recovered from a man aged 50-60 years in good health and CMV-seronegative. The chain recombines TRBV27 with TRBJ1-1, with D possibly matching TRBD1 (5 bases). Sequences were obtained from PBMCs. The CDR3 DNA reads TGTGCCAGCAGTTTATGGGGGGATGACGACACTGAAGCTTTCTTT. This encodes CASSLWGDDDTEAFF.